This T cell receptor (beta chain) was sequenced during a study of vaccination effects on CD4 cells after COVID-19. Repertoires were generated with immunoSEQ multiplex PCR, while TCRdb's copy carries only in-frame clones and drops some. The sample has tens of thousands of clones, approximately 62% seen once. Trimming took 1 base from V and 4 from J; bases not matched to a gene: 4. The length of the CDR3 is 14 residues. Germline CDR1 reads SGHRS; CDR2 reads YFSETQ. Prior to sequencing, the ViraFEST assay stimulated PBMC with viral peptide pools, which expanded the antigen-specific CD4+ T cells. CD4+ T cell isolation took place after approximately 11 days of culture. This person's SARS-CoV-2 infection, confirmed by PCR, occurred between March and December 2020. A note on this clone: Antigen unknown.

This TCR came from a human donor who had a prior SARS-CoV-2 infection. The genes are TRBV5-1 and TRBJ2-5; 7 bases match TRBD1. The specimen comprised CD4+ T cells from PBMCs cultured with SARS-CoV-2 spike peptides, sampled before COVID-19 vaccination. DNA for the CDR3: TGCGCCAGCAGCTTGATGCGGACAGGAGAGACCCAGTACTTC. Translating it yields CASSLMRTGETQYF.